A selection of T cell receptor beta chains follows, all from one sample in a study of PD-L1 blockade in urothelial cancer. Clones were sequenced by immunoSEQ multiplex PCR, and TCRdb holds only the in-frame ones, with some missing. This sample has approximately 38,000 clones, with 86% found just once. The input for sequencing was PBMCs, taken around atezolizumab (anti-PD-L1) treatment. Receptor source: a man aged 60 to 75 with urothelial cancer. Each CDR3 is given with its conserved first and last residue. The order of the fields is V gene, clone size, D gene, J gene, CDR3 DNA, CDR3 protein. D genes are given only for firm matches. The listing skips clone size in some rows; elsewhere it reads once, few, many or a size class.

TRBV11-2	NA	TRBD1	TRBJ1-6	TGTGCCAGCAGCTTAGATCCGGGACAGAATAATTCACCCCTCCACTTT	CASSLDPGQNNSPLHF
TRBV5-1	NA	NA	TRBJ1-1	TGCGCCAGCAGCCTACAGCCTTTGAACACTGAAGCTTTCTTT	CASSLQPLNTEAFF
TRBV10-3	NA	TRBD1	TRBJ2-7	TGTGCCATCAGTGAGTCGAAGACAGGGTTATATCGCGAGCAGTACTTC	CAISESKTGLYREQYF
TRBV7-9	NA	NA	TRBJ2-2	TGTGCTCGATTGGAGACCGGGGAGCTGTTTTTT	CARLETGELFF
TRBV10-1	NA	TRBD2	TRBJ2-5	TGCGCCAGCAGTGAGGGGACTAGCGGGATCCAAGAGACCCAGTACTTC	CASSEGTSGIQETQYF
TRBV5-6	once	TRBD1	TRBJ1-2	TGTGCCAGCAGCGGAGGGGACAGGCGAGGCTATGGCTACACCTTC	CASSGGDRRGYGYTF
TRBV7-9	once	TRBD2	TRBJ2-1	TGTGCCAGCAGCTTATCCGGTAGCGGGGGCTACAATGAGCAGTTCTTC	CASSLSGSGGYNEQFF
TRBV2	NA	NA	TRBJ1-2	TGTGCCAGCACCTTTGTTCAGGGCGAATATGGCTACACCTTC	CASTFVQGEYGYTF
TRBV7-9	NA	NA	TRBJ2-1	TGTGCCAGCAGCCCTTCGACTAGCTACAATGAGCAGTTCTTC	CASSPSTSYNEQFF
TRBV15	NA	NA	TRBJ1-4	TGTGCCACCAGCAGAGGAGGGAAAGCAACTAATGAAAAACTGTTTTTT	CATSRGGKATNEKLFF
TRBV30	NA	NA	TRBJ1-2	TGTGCCCGAGAAGACAGAGCTAACTATGGCTACACCTTC	CAREDRANYGYTF
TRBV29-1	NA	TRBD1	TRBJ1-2	TGCAGCGTTGAAGATCTATGGGACAGGGGGCTTGGCTACACCTTC	CSVEDLWDRGLGYTF
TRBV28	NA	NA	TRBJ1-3	TGTGCCAGCAGTTTTACAGACGGCTACTCTGGAAACACCATATATTTT	CASSFTDGYSGNTIYF
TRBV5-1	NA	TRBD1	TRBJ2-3	TGCGCCAGCAGCCGGGCCGGGACAGGGTCGGAAGATACGCAGTATTTT	CASSRAGTGSEDTQYF
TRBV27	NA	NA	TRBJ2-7	TGTGCCAGCAGTTCAGGGGTGAGGGAGCAGTACTTC	CASSSGVREQYF
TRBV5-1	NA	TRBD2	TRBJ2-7	TGCGCCAGCAGCTTCGGAGGTAGCGGGACCTACGAGCAGTACTTC	CASSFGGSGTYEQYF
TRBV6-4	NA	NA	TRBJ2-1	TGTGCCAGCAGTGAAGACAGCTCCTACAATGAGCAGTTCTTC	CASSEDSSYNEQFF
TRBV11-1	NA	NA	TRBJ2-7	TGTGCCAGCAGCCAAGTTGTGCAGTCCTACGAGCAGTACTTC	CASSQVVQSYEQYF
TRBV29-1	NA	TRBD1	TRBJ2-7	TGCAGCGCCATCCAGGGGGCGGCCTACGAGCAGTACTTC	CSAIQGAAYEQYF